Following are 18 T cell receptor beta chains from one sample sequenced in a study of blood T cell repertoires in COVID-19. The assay was immunoSEQ multiplex PCR, and TCRdb's table has in-frame clones only and misses some. The table records under 200,000 clones, around 88% of them present only once. The material sequenced was PBMCs or T cells enriched from blood (not recorded which). The receptor source for this set is a man aged 40-50 years with acute COVID-19.

The rearrangement uses TRBV4-1 and TRBJ2-1, with D unclear. CDR1 and CDR2 from the germline V gene are MGHRA and YSYEKL. The CDR3 runs to 13 residues. V was clipped by 1 base and J by 8 bases, with 9 bases between them. CDR3 nucleotides: TGCGCCAGCAGCCAAGCCCCCATGTATGAGCAGTTCTTC. The encoded protein is CASSQAPMYEQFF.

The rearrangement links TRBV12-3 or TRBV12-4 to TRBJ2-2; 8 bases agree with TRBD2. The length of the CDR3 is 12 residues. V dropped 6 bases and J dropped 6; count of bases not matched to a gene: 0. The CDR3 spells CASRREAGELFF. The CDR3 region has the DNA TGTGCCAGCAGGCGGGAGGCCGGGGAGCTGTTTTTT.

The CDR3 loop reads CASSEVDIYYEQYF. CDR3 nucleotides: TGTGCCAGCAGTGAAGTGGACATCTACTACGAGCAGTACTTC. V usage is TRBV6-1 and J usage is TRBJ2-7, with D tentatively TRBD1 (5 bases). The germline gives CDR1 MNHNS, CDR2 SASEGT. The CDR3 runs 14 residues. V shed 1 base and J shed 3 bases, with 10 bases lying between them.

V gene TRBV5-6 combines with J gene TRBJ1-5; D unclear. The CDR3 is made up of 13 amino acids. The V gene's germline CDR1 is SGHDT and CDR2 YYEEEE. The V end was cut by 2 bases, the J end by 5 bases, with 8 bases between. CDR3 DNA: TGTGCCAGCAGCTTTGGCCGTGATCAGCCCCAGCATTTT. Its translation: CASSFGRDQPQHF.

The V call is TRBV7-9, the J call TRBJ1-1, with a weak D call TRBD1 (5 bases). The CDR3 spans 14 residues. CDR1 is SEHNR and CDR2 is FQNEAQ in the germline V gene (reference sequence). The V and J ends lost 2 bases and 3 bases respectively, with 10 bases between them. This CDR3 is CASSLQGPDTEAFF. The CDR3 DNA follows: TGTGCCAGCAGCTTACAGGGCCCTGACACTGAAGCTTTCTTT.

The chain is built from TRBV30 and TRBJ2-6; the D gene is possibly TRBD1 (6 bases). Trimming cost V 0 bases and J 3 bases, with 12 bases left between them. Germline assignment: CDR1 GTSNPN and CDR2 SVGIG (reference sequence). The CDR3 extends over 16 amino acids. The CDR3 spells CAWSVQGRSGANVLTF. The CDR3 DNA follows: TGTGCCTGGAGTGTGCAGGGGCGGAGTGGGGCCAACGTCCTGACTTTC. The full variable domain, completed using reference TRBV30 and TRBJ2-6, is SQTIHQWPATLVQPVGSPLSLECTVEGTSNPNLYWYRQAAGRGLQLLFYSVGIGQISSEVPQNLSASRPQDRQFILSSKKLLLSDSGFYLCAWSVQGRSGANVLTFGAGSRLTVL.

The J gene is TRBJ2-7, the V gene TRBV9; 8 bases map to TRBD2. The CDR3 length is 13 residues. V lost 4 bases to trimming and J lost 6 bases; unmatched junction nucleotides: 6. From germline, CDR1 is SGDLS and CDR2 YYNGEE. CDR3 region: CASSREGPAEQYF. The CDR3 DNA sequence: TGTGCCAGCAGCCGGGAGGGGCCCGCCGAGCAGTACTTC.

CDR3 in DNA: TGCAGCTTACTTGGCGGTGTGAACAATGAGCAGTTCTTC. Translated, it gives CSLLGGVNNEQFF. V gene TRBV29-1 combines with J gene TRBJ2-1, with unresolved D. Germline CDR1 is SQVTM and CDR2 is ANQGSEA. The length of the CDR3 is 13 residues. Trimming removed 8 bases from V and 5 bases from J, with 16 bases in between.

The chain joins TRBV21-1 to TRBJ2-5; TRBD1 is the table's D call and was not checked against the DNA. TRBV21-1 represents a pseudogene. The CDR3 runs to 14 residues. CDR3 loop: CASSKAGHQETQYF. CDR3 nucleotide sequence: TGTGCCAGCAGCAAAGCGGGCCATCAAGAGACCCAGTACTTC.

The chain employs TRBV19 and TRBJ1-4; weak D call: TRBD1 (5 bases). Germline CDR1 reads LNHDA; CDR2 reads SQIVND (reference sequence). This CDR3 comprises 11 residues. Trimming took off 2 bases at V and 11 bases at J, with 6 bases between the two ends. The CDR3 nucleotides are TGTGCCAGTAGTATACGGGGGAAACTGTTTTTT. Translation: CASSIRGKLFF.

This rearrangement joins TRBV10-3 to TRBJ1-1; a weak D match, TRBD1 (5 bases). The CDR3 runs 13 residues. CDR1 is ENHRY and CDR2 is SYGVKD in the germline V gene. Trimming stripped 10 bases from V and 1 base from J, with 13 bases between. CDR3 in amino acids: CATQGGTNTEAFF. For the CDR3, the DNA is TGTGCCACCCAGGGTGGAACGAACACTGAAGCTTTCTTT.

This chain links TRBV25-1 with TRBJ2-1, with 11 bases fitting TRBD2. The V and J ends lost 4 bases and 0 bases, in that order; junction bases with no gene match: 2. The germline V gene encodes CDR1 MGHDK and CDR2 SYGVNS. The CDR3 is 16 residues long. The CDR3 DNA reads as TGTGCCAGCAGTGGCACTAGCGGGAGCTCCTACAATGAGCAGTTCTTC. Its protein product is CASSGTSGSSYNEQFF.

The CDR3 loop reads CASSLDYSSQGAVGYTF. The CDR3, as DNA: TGTGCCAGCAGCTTGGATTATTCCTCACAGGGGGCGGTTGGCTACACCTTC. The rearrangement uses TRBV7-2 and TRBJ1-2, with 9 bases identical to TRBD1. The V gene's germline CDR1 is SGHTA and CDR2 FQGNSA. V gave up 3 bases and J gave up 7 bases; unmatched junction bases: 15. The CDR3 length is 17 residues.

This chain joins TRBV5-1 and TRBJ2-5; 8 nucleotides line up with TRBD1. This CDR3 spans 13 amino acids. The germline CDR1 and CDR2 sequences are SGHRS and YFSETQ. With 4 bases clipped from V and 5 bases from J, the junction kept 4 bases outside the gene matches. CDR3 sequence reads: CASSGTGGETQYF. The CDR3 DNA sequence: TGCGCCAGCAGCGGCACAGGGGGGGAGACCCAGTACTTC.

The V gene is TRBV10-1, the J gene TRBJ1-2, with D perhaps TRBD1 (5 bases). The V and J ends lost 6 bases and 8 bases respectively, with 19 bases between them. The CDR3 loop spans 14 amino acids. Germline lookup yields CDR1 WNHNN and CDR2 SYGVQD (reference sequence). The CDR3 DNA follows: TGCGCCAGCAGCGCCGGGCAGGGAAATGAAGGCTACACCTTC. Residues: CASSAGQGNEGYTF.

V gene TRBV28 combines with J gene TRBJ1-1; D is possibly TRBD1 (5 bases). Germline V gene lookup returns CDR1 MDHEN and CDR2 SYDVKM. There are 14 residues in the CDR3. Trimming stripped 6 bases from V and 3 bases from J, with 14 bases between. The CDR3, as DNA: TGTGCCAGCAGGCCGGGACTTACGTACACTGAAGCTTTCTTT. Its protein product is CASRPGLTYTEAFF. Full variable domain (rest looked up from reference TRBV28 and TRBJ1-1): DVKVTQSSRYLVKRTGEKVFLECVQDMDHENMFWYRQDPGLGLRLIYFSYDVKMKEKGDIPEGYSVSREKKERFSLILESASTNQTSMYLCASRPGLTYTEAFFGQGTRLTVV.

This chain uses TRBV7-3 with TRBJ1-2; 8 bases map to TRBD1. J was trimmed by 4 bases and V by 5 bases; bases with no gene match: 3. The germline V gene has CDR1 SGHTA and CDR2 FQGTGA. This CDR3 is built from 13 residues. The CDR3 protein is CASSNGQGYGYTF. The CDR3 DNA follows: TGTGCCAGCAGCAATGGACAGGGCTATGGCTACACCTTC.

The chain has TRBV24-1 and TRBJ2-3; D is undetermined. Trimming cost V 7 bases and J 0 bases, with 7 bases left between them. This CDR3 has 13 residues. Per germline, CDR1 KGHDR and CDR2 SFDVKD. This CDR3 is CATSKISTDTQYF. The CDR3 bases are TGTGCCACCAGCAAAATTAGCACAGATACGCAGTATTTT.